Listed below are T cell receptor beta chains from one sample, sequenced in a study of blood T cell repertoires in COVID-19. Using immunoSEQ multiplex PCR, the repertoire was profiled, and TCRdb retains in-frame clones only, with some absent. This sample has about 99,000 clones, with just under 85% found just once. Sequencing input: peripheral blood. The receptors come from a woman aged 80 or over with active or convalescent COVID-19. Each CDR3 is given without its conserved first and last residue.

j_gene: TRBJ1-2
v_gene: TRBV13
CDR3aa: ASSLGTGGAGEGYT

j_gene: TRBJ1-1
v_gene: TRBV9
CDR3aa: ASSTTGGNTEAF

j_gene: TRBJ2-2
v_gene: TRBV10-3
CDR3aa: AIPVETSGSRTGELF

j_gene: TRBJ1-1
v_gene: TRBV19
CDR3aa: ASSGAMNTEAF

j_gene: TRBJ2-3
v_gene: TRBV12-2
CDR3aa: APNQGLAGGCGTDTQY

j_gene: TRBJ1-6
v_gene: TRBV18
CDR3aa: ASSGGISYNSPLH

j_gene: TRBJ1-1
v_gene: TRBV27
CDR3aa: ASSSRTVANTEAF

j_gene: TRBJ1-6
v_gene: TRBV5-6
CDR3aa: ASSSGELAPLH

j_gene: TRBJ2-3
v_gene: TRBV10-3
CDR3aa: AIKSGDDTQY

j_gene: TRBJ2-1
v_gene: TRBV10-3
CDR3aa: AISGGRGNNEQF

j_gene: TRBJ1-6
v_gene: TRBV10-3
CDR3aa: AITGNRNNSPLH

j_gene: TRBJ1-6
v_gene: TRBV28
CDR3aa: ASSLASSSYNSPLH

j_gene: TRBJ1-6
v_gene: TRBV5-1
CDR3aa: ASSERTGPPLH

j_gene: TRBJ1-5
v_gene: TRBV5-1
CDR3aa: ASSLETGHQPQH

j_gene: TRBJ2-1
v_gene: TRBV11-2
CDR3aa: ASSLVVNEQF

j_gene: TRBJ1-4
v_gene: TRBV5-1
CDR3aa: ASSKSGDRNEKLF

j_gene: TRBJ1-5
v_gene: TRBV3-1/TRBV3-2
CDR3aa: ASSQRYSNQPQH

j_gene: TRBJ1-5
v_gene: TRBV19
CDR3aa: ASSVTGAPQH

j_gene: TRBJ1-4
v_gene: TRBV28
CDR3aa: ASSLRGLRTGGGEKLF

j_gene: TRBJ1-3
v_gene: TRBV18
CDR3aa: ASSSNLQGARPGNTIY

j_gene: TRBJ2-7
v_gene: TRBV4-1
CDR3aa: ASSQAPRSYEQY

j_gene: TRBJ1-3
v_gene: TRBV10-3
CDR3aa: AAGWAIPSGNTIY

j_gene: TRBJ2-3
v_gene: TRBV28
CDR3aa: ASSSPPNARTDTQY

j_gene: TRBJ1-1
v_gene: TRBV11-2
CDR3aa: ASRQRGGAENTEAF

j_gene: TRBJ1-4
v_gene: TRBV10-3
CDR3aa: ATRGGINEKLF

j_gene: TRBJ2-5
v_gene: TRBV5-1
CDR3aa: ASSLEHVGETQY

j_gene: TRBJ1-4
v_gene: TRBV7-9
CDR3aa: ASSLAGAQWNYEKLF

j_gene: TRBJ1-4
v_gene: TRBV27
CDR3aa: ASSLNRGREKLF

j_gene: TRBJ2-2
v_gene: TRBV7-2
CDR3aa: ASSLAGGANTGELF

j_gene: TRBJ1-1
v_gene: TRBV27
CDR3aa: ASSQRTGSNTEAF

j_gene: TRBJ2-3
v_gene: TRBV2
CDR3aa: ASSVSRGTDTQY

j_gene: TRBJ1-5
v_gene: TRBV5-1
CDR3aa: ASSSAGGNQPQH

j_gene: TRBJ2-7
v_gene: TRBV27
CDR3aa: ASSSYSATYEQY

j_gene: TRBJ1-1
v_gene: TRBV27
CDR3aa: ASSLSVDRFTEAF

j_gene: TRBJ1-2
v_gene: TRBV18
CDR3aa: ASSPEGPWGYT

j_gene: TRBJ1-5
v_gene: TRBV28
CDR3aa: ASSLSLKTQPQH

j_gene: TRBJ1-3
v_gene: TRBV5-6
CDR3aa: ASSWGPRGSSGNTIY

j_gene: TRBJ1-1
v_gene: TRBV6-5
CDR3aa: ASRTGYGEAF

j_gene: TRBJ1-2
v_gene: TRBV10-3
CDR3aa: AISAGGQGNGYT

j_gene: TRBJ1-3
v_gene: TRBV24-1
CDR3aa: AIRQGVPGNTIY

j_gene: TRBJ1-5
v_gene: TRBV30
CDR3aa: AWSFSGTGGNQPQH